The 23 T cell receptor beta chains listed next were all sequenced from one sample in a study of graft-versus-host responses after intestinal transplantation. Sequencing used immunoSEQ multiplex PCR; TCRdb keeps in-frame clones, though not all of them. The table has tens of thousands of clones, over 80% seen once. The specimen comprised PBMCs, sampled about 38 months after transplant. The receptors shown here come from a human patient who received an intestinal transplant, so some T cells may come from the graft donor.

The chain is built from TRBV7-8 and TRBJ1-6; no reliable D call. The CDR3 contains 15 residues. Per germline, CDR1 SGHVS and CDR2 FQNEAQ. Deletions cut 5 bases from V and 6 bases from J, with 14 bases between. The CDR3 DNA is TGTGCCAGCAGCGGGCCCGGAGGGCCTAATTCACCCCTCCACTTT. Encoded protein: CASSGPGGPNSPLHF.

This rearrangement joins TRBV5-1 to TRBJ1-2, with D possibly matching TRBD1 (6 bases). Trimming stripped 1 base from V and 6 bases from J, with 19 bases between. This CDR3 is 16 amino acids long. Germline V CDR1 and CDR2: SGHRS, YFSETQ. The CDR3 region has the DNA TGCGCCAGCAGCTTGATCGTTGGGGGGTCAGGGGATGGCTACACCTTC. It specifies CASSLIVGGSGDGYTF. Using reference TRBV5-1 and TRBJ1-2 for the parts outside the CDR3, the full variable domain is KAGVTQTPRYLIKTRGQQVTLSCSPISGHRSVSWYQQTPGQGLQFLFEYFSETQRNKGNFPGRFSGRQFSNSRSEMNVSTLELGDSALYLCASSLIVGGSGDGYTFGSGTRLTVV.

This clone was observed a single time. In DNA, the CDR3 is TGCGCCAGCAGCCCGGGGAGCGGGACCCAGTACTTC. Amino acid sequence: CASSPGSGTQYF. V usage is TRBV4-1 and J usage is TRBJ2-5; perhaps TRBD2 as D (5 bases). Trimming shortened V by 4 bases and J by 7 bases, and 10 bases separated the two germline ends. This CDR3 contains 12 residues. CDR1 is MGHRA, CDR2 YSYEKL, per germline.

The chain has TRBV29-1 and TRBJ1-1, with 7 nucleotides matching TRBD1. Germline CDR1 reads SQVTM; CDR2 reads ANQGSEA. The junction had 8 bases not matched to a gene; V was cut back by 4 bases and J by 6 bases. The CDR3 runs to 13 residues. CDR3 sequence (DNA): TGCAGCGTTGTGGGTTACAGGGGCGCTGAAGCTTTCTTT. This encodes CSVVGYRGAEAFF. Using reference TRBV29-1 and TRBJ1-1 for the parts outside the CDR3, the full variable domain is SAVISQKPSRDICQRGTSLTIQCQVDSQVTMMFWYRQQPGQSLTLIATANQGSEATYESGFVIDKFPISRPNLTFSTLTVSNMSPEDSSIYLCSVVGYRGAEAFFGQGTRLTVV.

V and J are TRBV29-1 and TRBJ2-5, with D perhaps matching TRBD1 (6 bases). Matching the DNA end better, TRBJ2-7 makes the J call doubtful. CDR1 is SQVTM and CDR2 is ANQGSEA in the germline V gene. There are 13 residues in the CDR3. CDR3 loop: CSVRQESSYEQYF. For the CDR3, the DNA is TGCAGCGTGCGACAGGAGAGCTCCTACGAGCAGTACTTC.

The chain joins TRBV9 to TRBJ2-7; 8 positions match TRBD2. Germline V gene lookup returns CDR1 SGDLS and CDR2 YYNGEE. There are 15 residues in the CDR3. V gave up 3 bases and J gave up 2 bases; unmatched junction bases: 7. The CDR3 DNA reads as TGTGCCAGCAGCGCATCCGGGACTAGTACCTACGAGCAGTACTTC. This gives the protein CASSASGTSTYEQYF.

This chain joins TRBV6-6 and TRBJ1-2; TRBD1 agrees at 11 bases. Losses at the gene ends were 7 bases for V and 8 bases for J; bases not matched to a gene: 15. This CDR3 is built from 16 residues. Germline CDR1 reads MNHNY; CDR2 reads SVGAGI (reference sequence). CDR3 protein: CASNTGQGATVRGYTF. In nucleotides, the CDR3 is TGTGCCAGCAATACTGGACAGGGGGCGACGGTTAGGGGCTACACCTTC.

The chain uses TRBV28 and TRBJ2-7; no firm D call. V was clipped by 6 bases and J by 0 bases, with 18 bases between them. The length of the CDR3 is 16 residues. Germline CDR1 reads MDHEN; CDR2 reads SYDVKM. CDR3 bases: TGTGCCAGCAGACGCCCGGAACAGCGCTTCTCCTACGAGCAGTACTTC. Protein product: CASRRPEQRFSYEQYF. The full variable domain, completed using reference TRBV28 and TRBJ2-7, is DVKVTQSSRYLVKRTGEKVFLECVQDMDHENMFWYRQDPGLGLRLIYFSYDVKMKEKGDIPEGYSVSREKKERFSLILESASTNQTSMYLCASRRPEQRFSYEQYFGPGTRLTVT.

The gene calls are TRBV29-1 and TRBJ1-4; 8 positions agree with TRBD1. J lost 7 bases, V lost 4 bases, and 8 bases had no gene match. Looked up from germline, CDR1 is SQVTM and CDR2 is ANQGSEA. The CDR3 has 14 amino acids. CDR3 bases: TGCAGCGTTGTGCCAACAGGGGGAAGTGAAAAACTGTTTTTT. This sequence encodes CSVVPTGGSEKLFF. The variable domain in full, completed from reference TRBV29-1 and TRBJ1-4, reads SAVISQKPSRDICQRGTSLTIQCQVDSQVTMMFWYRQQPGQSLTLIATANQGSEATYESGFVIDKFPISRPNLTFSTLTVSNMSPEDSSIYLCSVVPTGGSEKLFFGSGTQLSVL.

The chain joins TRBV28 to TRBJ2-7; tentatively, D is TRBD2 (7 bases). V was pared by 8 bases and J by 3 bases, with 20 bases between. The germline CDR1 and CDR2 sequences are MDHEN and SYDVKM. This CDR3 spans 15 amino acids. The CDR3 region has the DNA TGTGCCAGCGTAGAGCAGGGGAGGGGTGTCTACGAGCAGTACTTC. Protein product: CASVEQGRGVYEQYF.

The chain employs TRBV27 and TRBJ2-1; 7 nucleotides align to TRBD2. Germline V lookup: CDR1 MNHEY, CDR2 SMNVEV (reference sequence). The CDR3 length is 16 residues. V was pared by 5 bases and J by 6 bases, with 13 bases of the junction left unmatched. CDR3 loop: CASSPGGGRSLNEQFF. The CDR3 DNA reads TGTGCCAGCAGTCCGGGGGGTGGGCGCAGCCTCAATGAGCAGTTCTTC.

The count of this clone is one. The chain links TRBV28 to TRBJ1-1; D uncertain. The germline V gene has CDR1 MDHEN and CDR2 SYDVKM. The V end was cut by 3 bases, the J end by 0 bases, with 11 bases between. CDR3 length: 15 residues. The CDR3: CASSFIRVMNTEAFF. CDR3 nucleotides: TGTGCCAGCAGTTTTATTAGGGTTATGAACACTGAAGCTTTCTTT. The full variable domain, completed using reference TRBV28 and TRBJ1-1, is DVKVTQSSRYLVKRTGEKVFLECVQDMDHENMFWYRQDPGLGLRLIYFSYDVKMKEKGDIPEGYSVSREKKERFSLILESASTNQTSMYLCASSFIRVMNTEAFFGQGTRLTVV.

This clone was seen once. The rearrangement joins TRBV18 to TRBJ1-1; no definite D call. Germline-derived CDR1 and CDR2 are KGHSH and LQKENI. The ends were cut back, 5 bases at V and 1 base at J, with 11 bases in the middle. The CDR3 runs 14 residues. The CDR3 region has the DNA TGTGCCAGCTCAAGTTCCGGACCGAACACTGAAGCTTTCTTT. It specifies CASSSSGPNTEAFF.

The V call is TRBV9, the J call TRBJ2-3; D gene unclear. Germline CDR1 reads SGDLS; CDR2 reads YYNGEE. Deletions cut 3 bases from V and 0 bases from J, with 14 bases between. The CDR3 runs 16 residues. The CDR3 protein is CASSAFGSPSTDTQYF. CDR3 DNA sequence: TGTGCCAGCAGCGCGTTTGGAAGTCCTAGCACAGATACGCAGTATTTT.

V is TRBV5-6 and J is TRBJ1-1, with TRBD1 matching 11 bases. This CDR3 region has 16 residues. Germline V lookup: CDR1 SGHDT, CDR2 YYEEEE. J lost 8 bases, V lost 4 bases, and 13 bases had no gene match. CDR3 in amino acids: CASSHGQGAWGEEAFF. As DNA, the CDR3 is TGTGCCAGCAGCCACGGACAGGGGGCCTGGGGGGAAGAAGCTTTCTTT.

The chain employs TRBV7-8 and TRBJ2-3; perhaps D is TRBD1 or TRBD2 (6 bases each). This CDR3 spans 16 amino acids. V lost 5 bases and J 0 bases, leaving 15 bases between the germline ends. The germline gives CDR1 SGHVS, CDR2 FQNEAQ. The CDR3 loop is CASSQRGGGSTDTQYF. For the CDR3, the DNA is TGTGCCAGCAGCCAACGAGGAGGGGGGAGCACAGATACGCAGTATTTT.

This sequence joins TRBV28 and TRBJ2-3; D is perhaps TRBD2 (6 bases). This CDR3 has 13 amino acids. Germline values: CDR1 MDHEN, CDR2 SYDVKM. Trimming stripped 6 bases from V and 4 bases from J, with 11 bases between. The CDR3 DNA is TGTGCCAGCAGCGAGCTAGCGCCAGATACGCAGTATTTT. As protein: CASSELAPDTQYF.

The V and J genes are TRBV6-5 and TRBJ2-4; 11 bases align to TRBD2. Germline V CDR1 and CDR2: MNHEY, SVGAGI. Trimming removed 7 bases from V and 5 bases from J; junction bases left unmatched: 7. The CDR3 has 15 amino acids. The CDR3 protein is CASKIAGGPENIQYF. In DNA, the CDR3 is TGTGCCAGCAAGATAGCGGGGGGGCCCGAAAACATTCAGTACTTC.

The V and J genes are TRBV23-1 and TRBJ2-7, with D possibly being TRBD1 or TRBD2 (5 bases each). TRBV23-1 is designated an ORF whose function remains uncertain. The CDR3 consists of 15 residues. V dropped 0 bases and J dropped 9 bases, with 18 bases sitting between them. As DNA, the CDR3 is TGCGCCAGCAGTCAATCGCCAGGGATTTCCCGGGGGCAGTACTTC. It specifies CASSQSPGISRGQYF.

The V call is TRBV6-6, the J call TRBJ2-1; D might be TRBD2 (6 bases). Germline CDR1 MNHNY, CDR2 SVGAGI (reference sequence). The V end lost 7 bases, the J end lost 4 bases, and 17 bases lay between the germline ends. The CDR3 extends over 15 amino acids. The CDR3 region has the DNA TGTGCCAGCACTCCGCCCGGACTACAATACAATGAGCAGTTCTTC. Amino acids: CASTPPGLQYNEQFF.

The chain joins TRBV28 to TRBJ2-4; no firm D call. V was pared by 4 bases and J by 9 bases, with 7 bases between. Germline lookup yields CDR1 MDHEN and CDR2 SYDVKM. CDR3 length: 11 residues. The chain's CDR3 is CASSSQIIQYF. CDR3 coding DNA: TGTGCCAGCAGTTCCCAAATCATTCAGTACTTC. The whole variable domain, filled in from reference TRBV28 and TRBJ2-4, reads DVKVTQSSRYLVKRTGEKVFLECVQDMDHENMFWYRQDPGLGLRLIYFSYDVKMKEKGDIPEGYSVSREKKERFSLILESASTNQTSMYLCASSSQIIQYFGAGTRLSVL.

V and J are TRBV29-1 and TRBJ2-2; 9 bases are a match to TRBD1. The junction had 1 base not matched to a gene; V was cut back by 2 bases and J by 6 bases. The CDR3 contains 13 residues. The germline gives CDR1 SQVTM, CDR2 ANQGSEA. The CDR3 loop is CSVERTGAGELFF. The CDR3 coding sequence is TGCAGCGTTGAAAGGACAGGGGCCGGGGAGCTGTTTTTT.

In this sample, this clone turned up a few times. The chain carries TRBV21-1 and TRBJ2-5; the table's D call of TRBD2 was not tested on the DNA. TRBV21-1 corresponds to a pseudogene. The CDR3 runs 14 residues. CDR3 sequence reads: CARYSGRSQETQYF. The DNA of the CDR3 is TGTGCCAGATATTCAGGGAGGTCCCAAGAGACCCAGTACTTC.